This TCR beta chain was found in a study of T cell changes during pregnancy in multiple sclerosis (dated by TCRdb to the late 2010s). Turning to the overall study: The study looked at changes in the T cell repertoire across pregnancy in women with multiple sclerosis.

Note on this clone: What antigen it recognizes has not been identified. Per-nucleotide qualities are absent, and no much larger clonotype sits a single base away.

The library came from the immunoSEQ multiplex PCR assay. Imported from immuneACCESS, the table was reduced by TCRdb to in-frame sequences with V and J called. These copies leave out some clones; in studies compared against another copy, an unresolved V gene accounts for under half, and the cause of the remainder is not known. The sample table holds tens of thousands of clones, of which approximately 92% were seen once. The ten largest clones capture 2.5% to 3.5% of the sample. V loses 2 bases, J loses 4 bases, and the germline ends lie 13 bases apart. CDR1 and CDR2 (SGHNT, YENEEA) derive from the germline V gene. The CDR3, cysteine through phenylalanine, is 15 amino acids long. Just the 45-base CDR3 DNA is kept, in frame starting at base 1.

This chain is built from TRBV11-3 and TRBJ2-3, and TRBD1 may be the D gene, going by 6 matching bases. The receptor comes from a female donor in good health, enrolled as a control in a pregnancy study. The sample was peripheral blood, taken in the third trimester of pregnancy. The CDR3 is CASSLRAGAADTQYF. The sequenced DNA: TGTGCCAGCAGCTTAAGGGCAGGGGCGGCAGATACGCAGTATTTT. Here the CDR3 is joined to the reference TRBV11-3 and TRBJ2-3 genes, and the full variable domain is: EAGVVQSPRYKIIEKKQPVAFWCNPISGHNTLYWYLQNLGQGPELLIRYENEEAVDDSQLPKDRFSAERLKGVDSTLKIQPAELGDSAVYLCASSLRAGAADTQYFGPGTRLTVL.